This TCR beta chain was sequenced for a study of T cells after yellow fever vaccination. Study summary: Preparation of fractions with low cell numbers was performed using SMART-Seq v4 Ultra Low Input.

TCRdb re-called the 5' RACE reads through MiXCR, storing one row per CDR3 protein. The sample contains 320,000 or so distinct CDR3 sequences, around 8.1% of which appear only once. The CDR3 totals 17 residues. The germline V gene encodes CDR1 SGHVS and CDR2 FQNEAQ. V dropped 5 bases and J dropped 1; count of bases not matched to a gene: 9. Only a few counts were recorded for this clonotype. This TCR was sampled from a young man who received the YFV17D yellow fever vaccine. The V gene is TRBV7-8, the J gene TRBJ2-3; 10 nucleotides align to TRBD2. Source: PBMCs, taken more than 35 days after the first yellow fever vaccination. In nucleotides, the CDR3 is TGTGCCAGCAGCCTCCAGGTCCTAGCGGGGGGCACAGATACGCAGTATTTT. Amino acids: CASSLQVLAGGTDTQYF. Combining the CDR3 with reference TRBV7-8 and TRBJ2-3 gives the whole variable domain GAGVSQSPRYKVAKRGQDVALRCDPISGHVSLFWYQQALGQGPEFLTYFQNEAQLDKSGLPSDRFFAERPEGSVSTLKIQRTQQEDSAVYLCASSLQVLAGGTDTQYFGPGTRLTVL.